A single sample is the source of the 21 T cell receptor beta chains below, sequenced in a study of blood T cell repertoires in COVID-19. The data were produced by immunoSEQ multiplex PCR, yet TCRdb's version contains in-frame clones alone and is incomplete. The sample carries under 200,000 clones, 85% to 90% recorded once. The sequencing input was peripheral blood. These receptors were collected from a woman in her fifties or sixties with COVID-19, enrolled during active disease.

The gene calls are TRBV6-4 and TRBJ2-1, with 7 bases identical to TRBD2. J gave up 5 bases and V 0 bases, and 7 bases lay outside the gene matches. The CDR3 runs to 16 residues. Germline CDR1 and CDR2: MRHNA and SNTAGT. CDR3 amino acids: CASSDSRTSADNEQFF. In DNA form, the CDR3 reads TGTGCCAGCAGTGACTCGCGTACTAGCGCAGACAATGAGCAGTTCTTC.

The chain has TRBV20-1 and TRBJ2-7, with TRBD1 as a possible D gene (6 bases). The CDR3 is made up of 15 amino acids. The V end was cut by 3 bases, the J end by 4 bases, with 19 bases between. CDR1 is DFQATT, CDR2 SNEGSKA, per germline (reference sequence). CDR3 sequence (DNA): TGCAGTGCTAGTAATGGGGGACAAGGTTTATACGAGCAGTACTTC. Its protein product is CSASNGGQGLYEQYF.

The chain employs TRBV12-5 and TRBJ2-5; D unresolved. Per the germline V gene, CDR1 is LGHNT and CDR2 is FRNRAP. CDR3 size: 11 residues. V lost 6 bases and J lost 6, with 8 bases in between. CDR3 sequence (DNA): TGTGCTAGTGGGCCTATGCAGACCCAGTACTTC. The encoded protein is CASGPMQTQYF.

This chain uses TRBV9 with TRBJ1-1, with 10 bases aligning to TRBD1. The germline V gene has CDR1 SGDLS and CDR2 YYNGEE. This CDR3 is built from 14 residues. Losses at the gene ends were 0 bases for V and 10 bases for J; bases not matched to a gene: 6. The CDR3 DNA is TGTGCCAGCAGCGTAGATGGACAGGGGGGGTTAGCTTTCTTT. Its translation: CASSVDGQGGLAFF.

The chain combines TRBV5-4 with TRBJ1-1, with 7 bases aligning to TRBD1. CDR1 SGHNT and CDR2 YYREEE come from the germline V gene (reference sequence). This CDR3 is 13 amino acids long. V lost 1 base and J lost 4; bases outside the gene matches: 1. This CDR3 reads CASSLQGGTEAFF. The CDR3 bases are TGTGCCAGCAGCTTGCAGGGGGGCACTGAAGCTTTCTTT. Using reference TRBV5-4 and TRBJ1-1 for the parts outside the CDR3, the full variable domain is ETGVTQSPTHLIKTRGQQVTLRCSSQSGHNTVSWYQQALGQGPQFIFQYYREEENGRGNFPPRFSGLQFPNYSSELNVNALELDDSALYLCASSLQGGTEAFFGQGTRLTVV.

The CDR3 sequence is CASSLGTSGRLSYNEQFF. For the CDR3, the DNA is TGTGCCAGCAGCTTAGGGACTAGCGGGAGGTTGTCCTACAATGAGCAGTTCTTC. The chain carries TRBV7-2 and TRBJ2-1; 14 positions agree with TRBD2. The CDR3 totals 18 residues. CDR1 is SGHTA and CDR2 is FQGNSA in the germline V gene. Trimming took 1 base from V and 1 from J; bases not matched to a gene: 3.

The chain joins TRBV5-5 to TRBJ2-3; TRBD2 matches at 8 bases. The V gene end was trimmed by 4 bases and the J gene end by 6 bases; junction bases not matched to a gene: 13. The CDR3 spans 16 residues. From germline, CDR1 is SGHKS and CDR2 YYEKEE (reference sequence). The CDR3 reads CASSPGLAALVDTQYF. The CDR3 region has the DNA TGTGCCAGCAGCCCCGGACTAGCAGCGTTGGTGGATACGCAGTATTTT.

The CDR3 spells CAWSVRARTSNDYEQYF. The CDR3 DNA follows: TGTGCCTGGAGTGTACGGGCGCGGACTAGCAACGACTACGAGCAGTACTTC. This sequence joins TRBV30 and TRBJ2-7; 8 bases match TRBD2. The CDR3 totals 17 residues. Germline V gene sequence: CDR1 GTSNPN, CDR2 SVGIG (reference sequence). V lost 0 bases and J lost 3; bases outside the gene matches: 13.

A remark on this clone: Other DNA sequences in the same sample also yield this CDR3. The chain links TRBV28 to TRBJ2-3; unclear D gene. CDR1 MDHEN and CDR2 SYDVKM come from the germline V gene. V shed 7 bases and J shed 8 bases, with 7 bases lying between them. The CDR3 contains 10 residues. Here the CDR3 reads CASTGGTQYF. CDR3 in DNA: TGTGCCAGCACGGGTGGTACGCAGTATTTT.

About this clone itself: One end of the junction varies from germline; a read error may be responsible. J is TRBJ1-2 and V is TRBV6-5; D is uncertain. The CDR3 extends over 13 amino acids. Germline loops: CDR1 MNHEY, CDR2 SVGAGI. The CDR3 DNA is TGTGCCAGCAGCCCCCGGGGAAGGCCCGTCTTCAACTTC. It is translated as CASSPRGRPVFNF.

The V gene is TRBV6-5, the J gene TRBJ2-7, with D perhaps TRBD2 (6 bases). V was pared by 4 bases and J by 3 bases, with 16 bases between. Germline CDR1 MNHEY, CDR2 SVGAGI. The CDR3 spans 15 residues. The CDR3 region has the DNA TGTGCCAGCAGTTTCCTTGGGGGGTCACGCTACGAGCAGTACTTC. It specifies CASSFLGGSRYEQYF.

This clone was counted between two and nine times. The chain combines TRBV27 with TRBJ1-6, with 8 bases aligning to TRBD1. CDR1 and CDR2 (germline): MNHEY, SMNVEV (reference sequence). The ends lost 6 bases at V and 6 bases at J; junction bases unmatched: 4. This CDR3 is 14 amino acids long. This CDR3 is CASRTGVLNSPLHF. CDR3 coding DNA: TGTGCCAGCAGGACAGGGGTTCTTAATTCACCCCTCCACTTT.

Points on this clone: Other DNA variants within this sample encode the same CDR3. The chain joins TRBV27 to TRBJ1-1; D is ambiguous. The CDR3 spans 14 residues. V lost 2 bases, J lost 1 base, and 8 bases lay in between. The germline V gene encodes CDR1 MNHEY and CDR2 SMNVEV (reference sequence). The CDR3 coding sequence is TGTGCCAGCAGTTTACCGGGAAGGAACACTGAAGCTTTCTTT. Translation: CASSLPGRNTEAFF.

The rearrangement uses TRBV7-3 and TRBJ2-4, with a tentative D call TRBD2 (6 bases). Per germline, CDR1 SGHTA and CDR2 FQGTGA. V gave up 4 bases and J gave up 9 bases, with 13 bases separating them. This CDR3 has 13 residues. This chain's CDR3 is CASSSGGTGIQYF. CDR3 DNA: TGTGCCAGCAGCTCCGGGGGAACGGGCATTCAGTACTTC.

This clone was picked up one time. The chain couples TRBV4-1 to TRBJ2-3; 7 positions agree with TRBD1. Germline assignment: CDR1 MGHRA and CDR2 YSYEKL. With V trimmed by 3 bases and J by 2 bases, 8 bases remained unmatched. There are 16 residues in the CDR3. CDR3 bases: TGCGCCAGCAGCCAGAGGAGGACAGGACTCACAGATACGCAGTATTTT. This gives the protein CASSQRRTGLTDTQYF.

The J gene is TRBJ1-1, the V gene TRBV6-2 or TRBV6-3; a weak D match, TRBD1 (5 bases). The ends were cut back, 5 bases at V and 0 bases at J, with 10 bases in the middle. The CDR3 consists of 14 residues. Per the germline V gene, CDR1 is MNHEY and CDR2 is SVGEGT. The CDR3 region has the DNA TGTGCCAGCAGTGCCGGACATGTGAACACTGAAGCTTTCTTT. It yields the protein CASSAGHVNTEAFF.

This clone was seen only once. The chain carries TRBV15 and TRBJ2-5, with 7 bases aligning to TRBD2. J lost 6 bases, V lost 6 bases, and 7 bases had no gene match. CDR3 size: 13 residues. The germline V gene has CDR1 LNHNV and CDR2 YYDKDF (reference sequence). CDR3 bases: TGTGCCACCAGAGAGGGAGGGAAGCAGACCCAGTACTTC. It is translated as CATREGGKQTQYF.

The V gene is TRBV9, the J gene TRBJ1-5; 9 bases fit TRBD1. CDR1 and CDR2 from the germline V gene are SGDLS and YYNGEE. There are 15 residues in the CDR3. Unmatched junction bases numbered 3, after V lost 4 bases and J lost 1 base. In DNA, the CDR3 is TGTGCCAGCAGCCCGGGACAGGGAAGCAATCAGCCCCAGCATTTT. Translation: CASSPGQGSNQPQHF.

The rearrangement uses TRBV27 and TRBJ2-7; TRBD1 agrees at 9 bases. The CDR3 is 16 residues long. Germline assignment: CDR1 MNHEY and CDR2 SMNVEV (reference sequence). The junction had 10 bases not matched to a gene; V was cut back by 5 bases and J by 2 bases. The CDR3 is CASSPLGQGYAYEQYF. The CDR3 nucleotides are TGTGCCAGCAGTCCCCTGGGACAGGGCTACGCCTACGAGCAGTACTTC.

The chain employs TRBV19 and TRBJ2-1; 7 positions match TRBD1. V trimming: 4 bases; J trimming: 5 bases; junction bases outside the gene matches: 11. CDR1 and CDR2 from the germline V gene are LNHDA and SQIVND (reference sequence). The CDR3 totals 16 residues. CDR3 protein: CASSTLGQSPNNEQFF. The CDR3 DNA reads as TGTGCCAGTAGTACACTGGGACAGAGCCCGAACAATGAGCAGTTCTTC.

The V gene is TRBV27, the J gene TRBJ1-1; possible D gene TRBD1, 6 bases. Between the trimmed V and J ends, which lost 5 bases and 6 bases, there was a span of 10 bases. The CDR3 loop spans 12 amino acids. The V gene's germline CDR1 is MNHEY and CDR2 SMNVEV (reference sequence). Here the CDR3 reads CASSRGGSEAFF. The CDR3 nucleotides read TGTGCCAGCAGTCGAGGGGGTTCTGAAGCTTTCTTT.